This T cell receptor beta chain was obtained from a study of neurological immune-mediated disorders (dated by TCRdb to the late 2010s). Broadly, across the study: Peripheral blood TCR-beta repertoires from patients with HTLV-I-associated myelopathy (HAM/TSP), patients with multiple sclerosis, and healthy controls were compared in the study using UMI-based sequencing. Alongside PBMC samples, the set of about 97 TCR-beta libraries contained longitudinal samples, technical triplicates, and paired CD4+ and CD8+ T-cell subsets that had been sorted. Of the roughly 71 subjects in the cohort, about 14 were HAM/TSP patients, some 35 were multiple sclerosis patients, and roughly 20 were healthy controls.

For sorted-subset TCR libraries, 1 million sorted CD4+ or CD8+ T cells were used. Peripheral blood was subjected to Ficoll-Hypaque density gradient centrifugation to isolate PBMCs, which were then cryopreserved in liquid nitrogen. Paired sorted CD4+ and CD8+ subsets came from healthy controls, HAM/TSP patients and MS patients. General findings and caveats noted by the study authors: TCR clonal expansion was highest in HAM/TSP patients and lowest in MS patients, with MS patients falling below even healthy controls. No identical CDR3 amino acid sequences were found to be shared among expanded clones across subjects, suggesting that TCR-beta repertoires were private in all groups.

This clonotype was seen repeatedly, ten times or more. Its binding antigen is unknown. No base qualities exist here, and no much larger clone lies one base off it. Based on the germline V gene, the CDR1 and CDR2 sequences are SGHRS and YFSETQ. The CDR3 measures 14 amino acids from cysteine to phenylalanine. The CDR3 DNA has 42 bases and is translated from base 1. V drops 1 base and J drops 2 bases, leaving 7 bases in between. To synthesize cDNA, template-switch 5'RACE was performed with a primer carrying a 10-nucleotide random unique molecular identifier so that each TCR transcript was tagged. Over 190 million TCR-beta sequences, covering 15-18 subjects, were produced in each sequencing run. The RNeasy kit was used for extraction of total RNA. TCR-beta VDJ regions were amplified with primers for the TCR constant region and the 5'RACE anchor, using the KAPA Real-time Library Amplification kit. A first PCR added sample indexes and Illumina adaptors, after which a second PCR increased the library yield. The roughly 650 bp TCR product was size-selected on a 2% E-gel SizeSelection system after Ampure bead purification. Before pooling, library quality was assessed on a Bioanalyzer, concentration was determined with Qubit, and library quantification was performed with the Kapa Library Quantification kit. An Illumina HiSeq 2500 was used to sequence the libraries paired-end at 2 x 150 bp. To increase sequence diversity, about 25-31% phiX was spiked into each library pool. The authors processed their data as follows. The quality-filtered reads were processed with the UMI-based MiGEC pipeline, whose error correction step removed more than 80% of the raw TCR sequences. IMGT germline references were used for aligning VDJ genes, and each clonotype was defined as a unique CDR3 amino acid sequence together with its V-J genes. Clonal expansion, Shannon diversity and CDR3 relatedness (CalcPairwiseDistances, ClusterSamples) were evaluated with VDJtools, and phylogenetic trees were built with CLCbio workbench. A clone was classed as expanded if it had 8 or more unique UMIs, a cutoff based on coefficient-of-variation modelling across technical triplicates. TCRdb reran the public reads through fastp at Q25 and MiXCR, keeping productive beta chains. One record per CDR3 amino acid sequence lists the most common genes and DNA. The V and J calls were not made by the authors but by TCRdb's processing. This sample is represented by about 21,000 distinct CDR3 sequences; approximately 7.8% of them were singletons. The ten largest clones add up to roughly a sixth of the sample.

The chain uses TRBV5-1 and TRBJ2-1; no D gene call is confident. Sequencing was performed on CD8+ T cells from blood. This receptor was identified in a woman aged 30 to 39 with HTLV-1-associated myelopathy (HAM/TSP). The bases read TGCGCCAGCAGCTTGAGCACAGCCTACAATGAGCAGTTCTTC. Translated, it gives CASSLSTAYNEQFF.